The next 20 T cell receptor beta chains were all read from a single sample in a study of blood T cell repertoires in COVID-19. Sequencing used immunoSEQ multiplex PCR; TCRdb keeps in-frame clones, though not all of them. Among more than 85,000 clones listed, about 88% were seen once. The sample taken for sequencing was peripheral blood. The origin of the receptors is an older woman with acute or convalescent COVID-19.

The chain couples TRBV7-3 to TRBJ2-1, with TRBD1 as a possible D gene (5 bases). The germline V gene encodes CDR1 SGHTA and CDR2 FQGTGA. CDR3 length: 16 residues. Trimming removed 0 bases at V and 0 bases at J, with 9 bases between. The CDR3 bases are TGTGCCAGCAGCTTAACGCCACAGGTCTCCTACAATGAGCAGTTCTTC. It is translated as CASSLTPQVSYNEQFF.

The J gene is TRBJ2-2, the V gene TRBV11-3, with D possibly TRBD1 on 6 matching bases. CDR1 is SGHNT, CDR2 YENEEA, per germline. There are 15 residues in the CDR3. With 5 bases removed from V and 3 bases from J, the gap between germline ends came to 13 bases. CDR3 sequence (DNA): TGTGCCAGCAGCCCTCCGCCAGGGGACACCGGGGAGCTGTTTTTT. It is translated as CASSPPPGDTGELFF. The full variable domain, its missing parts supplied by reference TRBV11-3 and TRBJ2-2, is EAGVVQSPRYKIIEKKQPVAFWCNPISGHNTLYWYLQNLGQGPELLIRYENEEAVDDSQLPKDRFSAERLKGVDSTLKIQPAELGDSAVYLCASSPPPGDTGELFFGEGSRLTVL.

The V call is TRBV11-3, the J call TRBJ2-1; 10 bases map to TRBD1. The V segment lost 5 bases and the J segment 0 bases; nucleotides outside the gene matches: 7. The CDR3 consists of 17 residues. Germline CDR1 and CDR2: SGHNT and YENEEA. This chain's CDR3 is CASSPARDRGSYNEQFF. For the CDR3, the DNA is TGTGCCAGCAGCCCAGCCCGGGACAGGGGCTCCTACAATGAGCAGTTCTTC.

This chain joins TRBV28 and TRBJ1-2; TRBD1 aligns across 8 bases. The germline V gene has CDR1 MDHEN and CDR2 SYDVKM. This CDR3 region has 15 residues. V dropped 3 bases and J dropped 1; count of bases not matched to a gene: 4. Here the CDR3 DNA reads TGTGCCAGCAGTTTCCCAGGGGGCAGTAACTATGGCTACACCTTC. Encoded protein: CASSFPGGSNYGYTF.

The gene calls are TRBV3-1 (or the pseudogene TRBV3-2) and TRBJ1-2; D not resolved. The germline V gene encodes CDR1 LGHDT and CDR2 YNNKEL (reference sequence). The CDR3 has 13 amino acids. Trimming left V 2 bases short and J 2 bases short, with 6 bases between. CDR3 in amino acids: CASSQSQNYGYTF. Written as DNA, the CDR3 is TGTGCCAGCAGCCAAAGTCAGAACTATGGCTACACCTTC.

This chain links TRBV19 with TRBJ2-2, with D perhaps matching TRBD2 (6 bases). This CDR3 contains 14 residues. Trimming pared 8 bases from V and 4 bases from J, leaving 14 bases between. Germline loops: CDR1 LNHDA, CDR2 SQIVND (reference sequence). CDR3 sequence: CASRGQGLTGELFF. CDR3 bases: TGTGCCAGTCGAGGGCAGGGACTCACCGGGGAGCTGTTTTTT.

The CDR3 DNA reads TGTGCCAGCAGTGAAGAAGTTCTAGGATGGGAGCAGTACTTC. It specifies CASSEEVLGWEQYF. The V gene is TRBV6-1, the J gene TRBJ2-7; D remains unclear. The CDR3 totals 14 residues. Per germline, CDR1 MNHNS and CDR2 SASEGT. The ends were cut back, 1 base at V and 7 bases at J, with 14 bases in the middle.

V usage is TRBV3-1 (or the pseudogene TRBV3-2) and J usage is TRBJ1-5, with D unclear. This CDR3 is 14 amino acids long. Germline loops: CDR1 LGHDT, CDR2 YNNKEL (reference sequence). Trimming took off 4 bases at V and 4 bases at J, with 11 bases between the two ends. DNA of the CDR3: TGTGCCAGCAGCCCTACCCGACAAAATCAGCCCCAGCATTTT. Its translation: CASSPTRQNQPQHF.

The rearrangement joins TRBV7-2 to TRBJ1-5; D not resolved. CDR3 size: 15 residues. The germline V gene encodes CDR1 SGHTA and CDR2 FQGNSA. The germline V and J ends were trimmed by 0 bases and 1 base, with 7 bases remaining between them. The CDR3 nucleotides are TGTGCCAGCAGCTTAGCTGACGGGAGCAATCAGCCCCAGCATTTT. Translating it yields CASSLADGSNQPQHF.

The rearrangement joins TRBV7-2 to TRBJ1-1; a weak D match, TRBD1 (5 bases). V lost 4 bases, J lost 3 bases, and 15 bases lay in between. This CDR3 region has 15 residues. CDR1 and CDR2 from the germline V gene are SGHTA and FQGNSA. CDR3 region: CASSSRWGRDTEAFF. The CDR3 DNA sequence: TGTGCCAGCAGCTCCCGGTGGGGGAGGGACACTGAAGCTTTCTTT.

The genes are TRBV19 and TRBJ1-2; the D gene is possibly TRBD1 (5 bases). CDR1 is LNHDA, CDR2 SQIVND, per germline (reference sequence). The CDR3 runs 16 residues. V lost 4 bases and J 4 bases, leaving 19 bases between the germline ends. The CDR3 loop reads CASSTVGRDSLYGYTF. The CDR3 nucleotides are TGTGCCAGTAGTACAGTTGGACGGGACTCTCTCTATGGCTACACCTTC. Complete variable domain (other parts from reference TRBV19 and TRBJ1-2): DGGITQSPKYLFRKEGQNVTLSCEQNLNHDAMYWYRQDPGQGLRLIYYSQIVNDFQKGDIAEGYSVSREKKESFPLTVTSAQKNPTAFYLCASSTVGRDSLYGYTFGSGTRLTVV.

CDR3 amino acids: CASSPRRGQNSPLHF. CDR3 coding DNA: TGTGCCAGCAGCCCCCGCAGGGGGCAAAATTCACCCCTCCACTTT. This chain connects TRBV9 to TRBJ1-6, with 8 bases identical to TRBD1. The V segment lost 4 bases and the J segment 7 bases; nucleotides outside the gene matches: 7. From germline, CDR1 is SGDLS and CDR2 YYNGEE. This CDR3 comprises 15 residues.

This clone was found once. The rearrangement joins TRBV6-5 to TRBJ2-1, with D perhaps matching TRBD1 (6 bases). Trimming cost V 0 bases and J 3 bases, with 9 bases left between them. CDR3 length: 15 amino acids. Germline CDR1 is MNHEY and CDR2 is SVGAGI. The CDR3 nucleotides read TGTGCCAGCAGTTACTCGGGGGCCAGCTACAATGAGCAGTTCTTC. Protein sequence: CASSYSGASYNEQFF.

The rearrangement uses TRBV28 and TRBJ2-7, with 10 bases identical to TRBD1. Trimming took 5 bases from V and 0 from J; bases not matched to a gene: 7. This CDR3 is 16 amino acids long. Germline assignment: CDR1 MDHEN and CDR2 SYDVKM. CDR3 residues: CASSPSGQGNSYEQYF. The DNA of the CDR3 is TGTGCCAGCAGTCCATCGGGACAGGGGAACTCCTACGAGCAGTACTTC. The full variable domain, completed using reference TRBV28 and TRBJ2-7, is DVKVTQSSRYLVKRTGEKVFLECVQDMDHENMFWYRQDPGLGLRLIYFSYDVKMKEKGDIPEGYSVSREKKERFSLILESASTNQTSMYLCASSPSGQGNSYEQYFGPGTRLTVT.

The rearrangement links TRBV7-9 to TRBJ1-1; 7 bases are a match to TRBD1. This CDR3 spans 15 amino acids. Germline assignment: CDR1 SEHNR and CDR2 FQNEAQ (reference sequence). The V gene end was trimmed by 5 bases and the J gene end by 0 bases; junction bases not matched to a gene: 6. CDR3 bases: TGTGCCAGCAGCCAAGACAGGGTGTTGAACACTGAAGCTTTCTTT. Its protein is CASSQDRVLNTEAFF. The full variable domain, rest sourced from reference TRBV7-9 and TRBJ1-1, is DTGVSQNPRHKITKRGQNVTFRCDPISEHNRLYWYRQTLGQGPEFLTYFQNEAQLEKSRLLSDRFSAERPKGSFSTLEIQRTEQGDSAMYLCASSQDRVLNTEAFFGQGTRLTVV.

The J gene is TRBJ2-5, the V gene TRBV4-1, with 7 positions matching TRBD1. The CDR3 is 16 amino acids. Germline V gene data show CDR1 as MGHRA and CDR2 as YSYEKL. V gave up 0 bases and J gave up 4 bases; unmatched junction bases: 8. In DNA, the CDR3 is TGCGCCAGCAGCCAAGAAAAGGGGACAGAGAGAGAGACCCAGTACTTC. Its translation: CASSQEKGTERETQYF.

This chain joins TRBV4-1 and TRBJ1-1; D gene ambiguous. Trimming cost V 0 bases and J 7 bases, with 15 bases left between them. Germline CDR1 reads MGHRA; CDR2 reads YSYEKL. The CDR3 runs 15 residues. CDR3 coding DNA: TGCGCCAGCAGCCAAGAGGTAGGGTCGGGAGGTGAAGCTTTCTTT. Amino acids: CASSQEVGSGGEAFF.

The rearrangement links TRBV6-1 to TRBJ1-4; D gene ambiguous. Per germline, CDR1 MNHNS and CDR2 SASEGT. The V and J ends lost 0 bases and 8 bases respectively, with 13 bases between them. There are 15 residues in the CDR3. CDR3 nucleotides: TGTGCCAGCAGTGAAGCGTATCCCCAAAGCGAAAAACTGTTTTTT. This encodes CASSEAYPQSEKLFF.

The V gene is TRBV13, the J gene TRBJ2-6, with D perhaps TRBD2 (6 bases). The CDR3 has 19 residues. Per the germline V gene, CDR1 is PRHDT and CDR2 is FYEKMQ (reference sequence). V was shortened by 5 bases and J by 0 bases, with 20 bases between the two germline ends. The CDR3, as DNA: TGTGCCAGCAGCCGCCTGGGGCGGGGATTATACTCTGGGGCCAACGTCCTGACTTTC. Its protein product is CASSRLGRGLYSGANVLTF.

The chain uses TRBV7-8 and TRBJ1-1, with D possibly being TRBD1 (5 bases). The CDR3 consists of 15 residues. Trimming removed 1 base at V and 3 bases at J, with 12 bases between. The germline gives CDR1 SGHVS, CDR2 FQNEAQ. The CDR3 loop reads CASSLDSRQYTEAFF. CDR3 bases: TGTGCCAGCAGCTTAGACTCCAGACAGTACACTGAAGCTTTCTTT.